The clone carrying this TCR beta chain was seen only a few times. The antigen is unknown. Germline loops: CDR1 SGHRS, CDR2 YFSETQ. This CDR3 spans 14 amino acids. Deletions cut 6 bases from V and 0 bases from J, with 12 bases between. On each TCR cDNA molecule, a unique molecular identifier was present. TCRdb ran MiXCR on the 5' RACE reads and lists one entry per CDR3 protein. Of under 30,000 distinct CDR3 sequences in the sample, less than 6% were seen once. The sample originates from a study of spatial heterogeneity in lung cancer. Across the whole study: Samples came from roughly 70 TRACERx patients with untreated early-stage lung cancer. The follow-up PBMC samples were sequenced whenever they were available. The median time to follow-up was about 25 months after resection. Findings of the study overall: Ubiquitous expanded tumor TCRs appeared in blood more at resection than follow-up.

Indicated time point: blood at routine non-recurrence follow-up after resection. Whole RNA came from tumor, nontumor lung or frozen PBMC and was sequenced without being sorted. The source of this sequence is a male donor with early-stage non-small cell lung cancer. The V and J genes are TRBV5-1 and TRBJ1-1; D is undetermined. Sequenced here: PBMCs, sampled at follow-up. The chain's CDR3 is CASTPGVLNTEAFF. The CDR3 DNA reads TGCGCCAGCACCCCTGGGGTCCTGAACACTGAAGCTTTCTTT.